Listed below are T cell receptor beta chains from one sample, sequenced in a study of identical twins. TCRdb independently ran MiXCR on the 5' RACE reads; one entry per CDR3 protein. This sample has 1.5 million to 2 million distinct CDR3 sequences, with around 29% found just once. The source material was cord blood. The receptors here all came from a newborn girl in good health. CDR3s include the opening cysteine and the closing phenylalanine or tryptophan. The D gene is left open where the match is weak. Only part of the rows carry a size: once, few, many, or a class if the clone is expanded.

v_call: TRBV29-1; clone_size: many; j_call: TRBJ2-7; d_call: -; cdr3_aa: CSVAGATYEQYF; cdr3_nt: TGCAGCGTTGCCGGGGCTACGTACGAGCAGTACTTC
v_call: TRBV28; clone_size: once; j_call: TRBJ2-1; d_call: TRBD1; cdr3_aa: CASSLSHPRQGSYNEQFF; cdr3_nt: TGTGCCAGCAGTTTATCCCACCCCCGACAGGGGTCTTACAATGAGCAGTTCTTC
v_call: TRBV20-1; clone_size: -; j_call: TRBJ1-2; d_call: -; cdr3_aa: CSASPGSPPYTF; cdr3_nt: TGCAGTGCTAGCCCGGGGAGCCCCCCCTACACCTTC
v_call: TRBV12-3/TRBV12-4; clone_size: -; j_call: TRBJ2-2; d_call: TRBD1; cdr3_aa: CASSPHPKTGANTGELFF; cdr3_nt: TGTGCCAGCAGTCCTCACCCTAAGACAGGGGCCAACACCGGGGAGCTGTTTTTT
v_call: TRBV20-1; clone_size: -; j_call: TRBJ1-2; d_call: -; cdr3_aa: CSAPGISRDLYGYTF; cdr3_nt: TGCAGTGCCCCTGGGATAAGCCGGGACCTCTATGGCTACACCTTC
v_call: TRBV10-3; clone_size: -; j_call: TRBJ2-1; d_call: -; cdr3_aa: CAISDSGAPYTEQFF; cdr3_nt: TGTGCCATCAGTGACAGCGGAGCCCCCTACACTGAGCAGTTCTTC
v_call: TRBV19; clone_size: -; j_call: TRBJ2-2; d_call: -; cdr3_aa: CASSIESPRGGELFF; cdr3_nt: TGTGCCAGTAGTATAGAATCCCCCCGTGGCGGGGAGCTGTTTTTT
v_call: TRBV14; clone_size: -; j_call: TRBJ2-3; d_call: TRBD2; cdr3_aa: CASSHPWGLRHTDTQYF; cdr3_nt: TGTGCCAGCAGCCACCCCTGGGGACTAAGACATACAGATACGCAGTATTTT
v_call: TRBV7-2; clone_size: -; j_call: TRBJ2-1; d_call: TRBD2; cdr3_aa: CASSLRTSAQFF; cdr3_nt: TGTGCCAGCAGCCTCCGGACTAGCGCACAGTTCTTC
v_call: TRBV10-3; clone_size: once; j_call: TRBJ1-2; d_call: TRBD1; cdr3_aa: CAVSEGQGYGYTF; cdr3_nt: TGTGCCGTCAGTGAGGGACAGGGCTATGGCTACACCTTC
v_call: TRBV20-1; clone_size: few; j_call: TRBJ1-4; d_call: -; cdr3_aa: CSARVGANEKLFF; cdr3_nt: TGCAGTGCTAGAGTGGGGGCTAATGAAAAACTGTTTTTT